This paragraph reports one TCR beta chain. Its target is unknown. The record originates from a study of vaccination and CD4 T cells after COVID-19. About the study: Participants were administered two doses of either the BNT162b2 or the mRNA-1273 vaccine. Each control was exposed to a CEFX pool, an HIV-1 Nef pool, or no peptide at all. A median of approximately 96 days (range 35 to 161) separated diagnosis from post-COVID sampling.

V was clipped by 1 base and J by 3 bases; unmatched bases: 1. Germline V gives CDR1 MDHEN, CDR2 SYDVKM. There are 15 residues in the CDR3. The study sequenced cultured CD4+ T cell DNA using the Oncomine TCR Beta short-read assay. TCRdb reprocessed the PCR reads via MiXCR and lists one record per CDR3 protein. The sample lists 15,000 to 20,000 distinct CDR3 sequences, around half occurring once. The study's findings and limits: Median counts of SARS-CoV-2-reactive clonotypes increased from approximately 21 to 40; this difference was not significant.

Noted treatment: roughly 10-day PBMC culture with coronavirus spike peptide pools or control peptides (ViraFEST assay). This receptor was obtained from a human donor who had recovered from COVID-19. The chain uses TRBV28 and TRBJ2-3, with TRBD1 identical over 10 bases. The material sequenced was CD4+ T cells from blood, cultured in vitro, taken after SARS-CoV-2 vaccination. The CDR3 protein is CASSLSGQGTDTQYF. The DNA for the CDR3 is TGTGCCAGCAGTTTATCGGGACAGGGGACAGATACGCAGTATTTT.